The text below deals with one TCR beta chain. Its antigen is unidentified. The V end was cut by 7 bases, the J end by 4 bases, with 13 bases between. CDR3 length: 13 residues. Via MiXCR, TCRdb re-called the 5' RACE reads, giving one row per CDR3 protein. The repertoire consists of about 430,000 distinct CDR3 sequences, with approximately 18% occurring once and the leading ten covering 20% to 25%. This record belongs to a study of T-cell memory formation after mild COVID-19. About the study: Clusters were largely donor specific. The study's findings and limits: The pre-infection memory compartment contained some responding clones, suggesting cross-reactive memory joined. There was a balanced CD4/CD8 profile in clones contracting day 15 to 85, and later expanders leaned CD4+. Contracting CD4+ clones lay largely in CM and EM, with CD8+ ones residing in EMRA.

This clonotype was obtained from a young man who had mild COVID-19 (a few samples of this study predate the infection). Cell type and time point are not known. Material for sequencing was PBMCs or a T cell subset sorted from them (not recorded which). The chain joins TRBV12-3 or TRBV12-4 to TRBJ1-1; tentative D call: TRBD1 (5 bases). CDR3 amino acids: CASINRLSTEAFF. Written as DNA, the CDR3 is TGTGCCAGCATAAACAGGCTGAGCACTGAAGCTTTCTTT.